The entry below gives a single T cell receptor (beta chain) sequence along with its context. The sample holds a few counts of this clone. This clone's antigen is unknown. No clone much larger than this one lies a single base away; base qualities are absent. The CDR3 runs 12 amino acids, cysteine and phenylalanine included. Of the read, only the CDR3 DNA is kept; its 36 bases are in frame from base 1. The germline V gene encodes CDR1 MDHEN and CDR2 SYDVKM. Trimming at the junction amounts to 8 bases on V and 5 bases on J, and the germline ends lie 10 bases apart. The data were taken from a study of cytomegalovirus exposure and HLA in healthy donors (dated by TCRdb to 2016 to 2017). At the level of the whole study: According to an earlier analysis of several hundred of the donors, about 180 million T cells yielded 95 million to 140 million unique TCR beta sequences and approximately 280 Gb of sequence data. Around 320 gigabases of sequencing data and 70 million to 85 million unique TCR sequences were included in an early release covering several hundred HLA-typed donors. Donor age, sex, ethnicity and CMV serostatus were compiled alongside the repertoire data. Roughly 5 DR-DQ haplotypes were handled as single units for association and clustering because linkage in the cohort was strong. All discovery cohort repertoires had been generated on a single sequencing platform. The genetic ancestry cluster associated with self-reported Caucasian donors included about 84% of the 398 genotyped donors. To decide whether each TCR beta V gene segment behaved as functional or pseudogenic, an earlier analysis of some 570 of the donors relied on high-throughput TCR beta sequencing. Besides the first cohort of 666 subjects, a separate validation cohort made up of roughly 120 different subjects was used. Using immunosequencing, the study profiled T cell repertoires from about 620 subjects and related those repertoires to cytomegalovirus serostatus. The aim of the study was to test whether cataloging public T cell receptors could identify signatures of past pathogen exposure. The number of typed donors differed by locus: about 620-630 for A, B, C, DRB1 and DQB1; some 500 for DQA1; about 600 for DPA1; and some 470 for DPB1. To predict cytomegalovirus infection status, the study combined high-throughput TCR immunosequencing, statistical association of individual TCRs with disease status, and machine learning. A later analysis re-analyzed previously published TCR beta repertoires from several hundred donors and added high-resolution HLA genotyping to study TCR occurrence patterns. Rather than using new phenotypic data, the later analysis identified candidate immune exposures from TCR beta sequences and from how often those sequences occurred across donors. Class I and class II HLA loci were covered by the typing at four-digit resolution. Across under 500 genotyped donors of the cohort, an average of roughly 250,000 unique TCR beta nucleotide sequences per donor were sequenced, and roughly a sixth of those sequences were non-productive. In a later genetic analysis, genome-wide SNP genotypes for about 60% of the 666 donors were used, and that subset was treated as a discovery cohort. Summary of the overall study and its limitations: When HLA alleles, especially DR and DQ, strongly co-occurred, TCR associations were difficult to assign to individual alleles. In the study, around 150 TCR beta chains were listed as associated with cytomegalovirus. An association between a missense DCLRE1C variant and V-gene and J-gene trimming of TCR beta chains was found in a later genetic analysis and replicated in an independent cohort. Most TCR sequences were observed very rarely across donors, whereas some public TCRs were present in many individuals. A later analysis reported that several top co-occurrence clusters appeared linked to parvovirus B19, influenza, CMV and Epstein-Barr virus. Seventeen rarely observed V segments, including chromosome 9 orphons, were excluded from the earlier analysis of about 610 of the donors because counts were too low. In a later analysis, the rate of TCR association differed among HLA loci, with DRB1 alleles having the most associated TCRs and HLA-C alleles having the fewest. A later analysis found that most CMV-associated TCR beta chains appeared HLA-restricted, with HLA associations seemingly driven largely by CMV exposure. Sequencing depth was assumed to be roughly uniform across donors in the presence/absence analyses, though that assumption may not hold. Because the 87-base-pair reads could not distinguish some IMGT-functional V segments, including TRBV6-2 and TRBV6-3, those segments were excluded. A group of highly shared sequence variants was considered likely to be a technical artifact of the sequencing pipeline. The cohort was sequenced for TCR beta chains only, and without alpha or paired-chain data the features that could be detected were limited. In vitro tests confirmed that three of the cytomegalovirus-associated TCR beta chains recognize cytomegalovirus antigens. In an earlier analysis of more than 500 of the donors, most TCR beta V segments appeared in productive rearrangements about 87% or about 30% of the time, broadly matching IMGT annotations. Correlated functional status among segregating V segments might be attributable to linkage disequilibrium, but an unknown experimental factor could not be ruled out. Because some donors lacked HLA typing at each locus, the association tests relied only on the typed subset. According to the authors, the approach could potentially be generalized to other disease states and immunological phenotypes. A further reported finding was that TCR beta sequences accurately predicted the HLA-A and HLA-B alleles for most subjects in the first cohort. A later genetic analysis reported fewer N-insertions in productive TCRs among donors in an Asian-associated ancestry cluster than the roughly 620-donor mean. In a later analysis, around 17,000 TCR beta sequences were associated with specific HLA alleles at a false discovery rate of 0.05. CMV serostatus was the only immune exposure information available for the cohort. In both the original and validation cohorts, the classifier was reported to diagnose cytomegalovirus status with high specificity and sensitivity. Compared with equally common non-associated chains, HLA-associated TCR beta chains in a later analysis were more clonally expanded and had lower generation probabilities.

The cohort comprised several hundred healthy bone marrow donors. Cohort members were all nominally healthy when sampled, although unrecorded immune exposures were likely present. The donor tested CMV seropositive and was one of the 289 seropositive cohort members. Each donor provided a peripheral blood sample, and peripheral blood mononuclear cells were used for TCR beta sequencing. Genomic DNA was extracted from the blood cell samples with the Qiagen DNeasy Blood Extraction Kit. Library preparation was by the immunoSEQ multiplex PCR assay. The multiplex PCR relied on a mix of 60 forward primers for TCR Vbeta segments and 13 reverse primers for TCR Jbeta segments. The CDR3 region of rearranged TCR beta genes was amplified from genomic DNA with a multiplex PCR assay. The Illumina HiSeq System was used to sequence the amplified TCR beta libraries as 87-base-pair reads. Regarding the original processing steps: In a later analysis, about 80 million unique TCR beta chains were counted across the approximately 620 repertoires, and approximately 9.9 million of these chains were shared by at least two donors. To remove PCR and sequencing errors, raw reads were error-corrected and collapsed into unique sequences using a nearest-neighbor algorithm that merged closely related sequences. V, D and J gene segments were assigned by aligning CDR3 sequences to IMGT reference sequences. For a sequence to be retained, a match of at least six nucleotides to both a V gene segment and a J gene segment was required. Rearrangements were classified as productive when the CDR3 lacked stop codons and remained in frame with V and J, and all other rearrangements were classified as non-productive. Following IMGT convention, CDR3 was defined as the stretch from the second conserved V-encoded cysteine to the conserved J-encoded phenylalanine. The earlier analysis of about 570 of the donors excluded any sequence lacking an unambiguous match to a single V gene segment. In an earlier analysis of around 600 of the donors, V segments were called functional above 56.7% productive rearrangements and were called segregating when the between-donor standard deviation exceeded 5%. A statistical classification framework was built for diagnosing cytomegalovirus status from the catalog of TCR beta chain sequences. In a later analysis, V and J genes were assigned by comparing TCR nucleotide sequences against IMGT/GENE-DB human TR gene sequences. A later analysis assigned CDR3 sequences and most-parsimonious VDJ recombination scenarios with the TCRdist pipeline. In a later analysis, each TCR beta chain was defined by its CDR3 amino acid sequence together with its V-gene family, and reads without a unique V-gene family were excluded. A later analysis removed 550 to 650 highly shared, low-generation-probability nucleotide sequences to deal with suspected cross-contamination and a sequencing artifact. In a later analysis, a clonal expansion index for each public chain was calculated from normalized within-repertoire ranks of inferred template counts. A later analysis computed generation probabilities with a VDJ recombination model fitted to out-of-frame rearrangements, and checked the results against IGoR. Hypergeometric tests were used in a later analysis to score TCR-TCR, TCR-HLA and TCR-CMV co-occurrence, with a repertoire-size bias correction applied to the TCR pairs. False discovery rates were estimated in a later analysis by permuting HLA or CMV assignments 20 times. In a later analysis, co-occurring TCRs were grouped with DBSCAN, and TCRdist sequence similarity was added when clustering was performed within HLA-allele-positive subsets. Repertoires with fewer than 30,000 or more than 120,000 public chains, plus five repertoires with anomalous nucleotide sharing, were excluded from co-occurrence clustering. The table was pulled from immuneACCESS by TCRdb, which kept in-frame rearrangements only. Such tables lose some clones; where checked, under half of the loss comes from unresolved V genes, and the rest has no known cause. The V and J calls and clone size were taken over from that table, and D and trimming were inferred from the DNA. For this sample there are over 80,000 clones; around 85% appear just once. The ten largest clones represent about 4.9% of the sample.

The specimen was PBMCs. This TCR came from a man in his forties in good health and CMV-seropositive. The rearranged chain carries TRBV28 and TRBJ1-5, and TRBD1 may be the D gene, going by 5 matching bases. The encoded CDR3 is CASGGTHQPQHF. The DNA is TGTGCCAGCGGGGGGACCCATCAGCCCCAGCATTTT.